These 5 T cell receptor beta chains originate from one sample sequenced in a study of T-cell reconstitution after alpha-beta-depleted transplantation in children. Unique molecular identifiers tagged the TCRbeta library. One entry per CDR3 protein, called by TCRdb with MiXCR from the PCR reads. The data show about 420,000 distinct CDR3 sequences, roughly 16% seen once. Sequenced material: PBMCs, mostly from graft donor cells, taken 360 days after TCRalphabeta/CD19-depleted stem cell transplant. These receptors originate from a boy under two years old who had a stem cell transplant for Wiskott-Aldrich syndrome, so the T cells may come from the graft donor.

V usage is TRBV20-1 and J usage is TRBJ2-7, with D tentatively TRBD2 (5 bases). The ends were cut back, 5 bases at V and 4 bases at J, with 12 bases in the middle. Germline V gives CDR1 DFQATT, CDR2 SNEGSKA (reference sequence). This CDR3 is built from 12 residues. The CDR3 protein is CSAWLAGYEQYF. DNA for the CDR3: TGCAGTGCTTGGCTCGCGGGTTACGAGCAGTACTTC.

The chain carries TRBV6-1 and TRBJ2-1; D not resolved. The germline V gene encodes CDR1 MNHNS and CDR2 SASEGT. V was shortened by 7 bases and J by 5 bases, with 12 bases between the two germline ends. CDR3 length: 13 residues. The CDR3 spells CASTITPDNEQFF. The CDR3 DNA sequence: TGTGCCAGCACCATAACTCCCGACAATGAGCAGTTCTTC.

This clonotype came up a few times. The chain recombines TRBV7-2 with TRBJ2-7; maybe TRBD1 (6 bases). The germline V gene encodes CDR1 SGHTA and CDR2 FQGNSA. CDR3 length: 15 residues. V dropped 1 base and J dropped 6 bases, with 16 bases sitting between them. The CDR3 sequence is CASSLEATTGLEQYF. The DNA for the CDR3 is TGTGCCAGCAGCTTAGAGGCAACAACAGGGCTCGAGCAGTACTTC. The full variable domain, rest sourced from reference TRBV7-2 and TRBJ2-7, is GAGVSQSPSNKVTEKGKDVELRCDPISGHTALYWYRQSLGQGLEFLIYFQGNSAPDKSGLPSDRFSAERTGGSVSTLTIQRTQQEDSAVYLCASSLEATTGLEQYFGPGTRLTVT.

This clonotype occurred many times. The DNA for the CDR3 is TGCAGTGCTAGAGTCCAGGCGGCCCGTCCCCAAGAGACCCAGTACTTC. It translates to CSARVQAARPQETQYF. This chain connects TRBV20-1 to TRBJ2-5; no firm D call. Deletions cut 1 base from V and 1 base from J, with 16 bases between. CDR1 is DFQATT, CDR2 SNEGSKA, per germline (reference sequence). The CDR3 length is 16 residues.

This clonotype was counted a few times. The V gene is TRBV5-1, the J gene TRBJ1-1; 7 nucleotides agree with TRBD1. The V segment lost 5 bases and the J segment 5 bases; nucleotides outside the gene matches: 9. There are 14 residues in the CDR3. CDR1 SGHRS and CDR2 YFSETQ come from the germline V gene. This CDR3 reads CASRPVQGRTEAFF. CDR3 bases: TGCGCCAGCAGACCCGTACAGGGGCGGACTGAAGCTTTCTTT.